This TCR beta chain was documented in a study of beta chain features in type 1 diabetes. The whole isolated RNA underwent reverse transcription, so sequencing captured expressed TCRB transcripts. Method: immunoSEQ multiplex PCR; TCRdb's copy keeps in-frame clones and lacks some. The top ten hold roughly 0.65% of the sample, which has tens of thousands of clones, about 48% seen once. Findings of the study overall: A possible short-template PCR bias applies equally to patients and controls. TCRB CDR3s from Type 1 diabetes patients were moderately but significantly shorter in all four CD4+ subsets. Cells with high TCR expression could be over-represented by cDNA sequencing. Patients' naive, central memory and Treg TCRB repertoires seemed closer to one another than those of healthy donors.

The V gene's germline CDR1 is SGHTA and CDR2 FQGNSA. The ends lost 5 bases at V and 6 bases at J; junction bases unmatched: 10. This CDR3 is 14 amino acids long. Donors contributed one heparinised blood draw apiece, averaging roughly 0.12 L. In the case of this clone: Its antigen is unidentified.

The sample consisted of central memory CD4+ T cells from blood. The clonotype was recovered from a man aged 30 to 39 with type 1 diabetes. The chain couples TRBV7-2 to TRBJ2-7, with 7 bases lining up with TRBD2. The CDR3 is CASSPYREEGEQYF. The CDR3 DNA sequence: TGTGCCAGCAGCCCTTATCGGGAGGAGGGCGAGCAGTACTTC.